This entry lists 16 T cell receptor beta chains sequenced from one sample in a study of shared clonotypes between healthy human individuals. Libraries were prepared by immunoSEQ multiplex PCR; TCRdb keeps only in-frame clonotypes and omits some of them. The repertoire holds about 670,000 clones, with 60% to 80% as singletons. The specimen was memory CD4+ T cells sorted from blood. Subset specified: CD45RA-negative fraction. The receptors originated from a woman aged 25 to 39 in good health.

The chain is built from TRBV28 and TRBJ1-2; 7 bases align to TRBD1. This CDR3 has 17 residues. V was pared by 1 base and J by 4 bases, with 12 bases of the junction left unmatched. Germline V gene data show CDR1 as MDHEN and CDR2 as SYDVKM. The CDR3 nucleotides are TGTGCCAGCAGTTTATACTCTAATATTGGGACAGCCTATGGCTACACCTTC. Translated, it gives CASSLYSNIGTAYGYTF.

Comments on this clone: The germline gene is not matched at one end of the junction; a read error may be the cause. CDR3 nucleotides: TGTGCCAGCAGCTTGTTATCGACAGTCAACTTC. Its protein product is CASSLLSTVNF. The chain combines TRBV5-6 with TRBJ2-5, with D perhaps matching TRBD1 (5 bases). The CDR3 length is 11 residues. The V gene's germline CDR1 is SGHDT and CDR2 YYEEEE.

The J gene is TRBJ2-1, the V gene TRBV2, with 11 positions matching TRBD2. V trimming: 6 bases; J trimming: 9 bases; junction bases outside the gene matches: 10. Per the germline V gene, CDR1 is SNHLY and CDR2 is FYNNEI. The CDR3 runs 15 residues. The CDR3 DNA is TGTGCCAGCAGACCACTAGCGGGAGCCCCAGGTGAGCAGTTCTTC. Amino acid sequence: CASRPLAGAPGEQFF.

This sequence joins TRBV6-4 and TRBJ2-1, with TRBD2 matching 7 bases. CDR3 length: 16 amino acids. Unmatched junction bases numbered 7, after V lost 5 bases and J lost 0 bases. The germline CDR1 and CDR2 sequences are MRHNA and SNTAGT. CDR3 nucleotide sequence: TGTGCCAGCAGTCGGAGCGGGGATAGCTCCTACAATGAGCAGTTCTTC. This sequence encodes CASSRSGDSSYNEQFF.

The chain carries TRBV5-4 and TRBJ2-7; D not resolved. There are 15 residues in the CDR3. Germline V lookup: CDR1 SGHNT, CDR2 YYREEE (reference sequence). V dropped 0 bases and J dropped 5 bases, with 15 bases sitting between them. The CDR3 DNA is TGTGCCAGCAGCTTGGCTTCTAGACCCCTCCACGAGCAGTACTTC. Its translation is CASSLASRPLHEQYF.

This chain joins TRBV6-5 and TRBJ1-1; D not certain. V lost 4 bases and J 1 base, leaving 13 bases between the germline ends. The CDR3 is 15 amino acids. CDR1 MNHEY and CDR2 SVGAGI come from the germline V gene. In DNA, the CDR3 is TGTGCCAGCAGTTCTGAAGGCGCCCAGAACACTGAAGCTTTCTTT. Amino acids: CASSSEGAQNTEAFF.

The J gene is TRBJ2-1, the V gene TRBV29-1; D gene unclear. The CDR3 is 13 residues long. CDR1 and CDR2 (germline): SQVTM, ANQGSEA. Trimming removed 4 bases at V and 2 bases at J, with 9 bases between. The chain's CDR3 is CSVVVQTYNEQFF. The CDR3 region has the DNA TGCAGCGTTGTAGTACAGACCTACAATGAGCAGTTCTTC.

For this clone: Germline and junction disagree at one end, which may indicate a read error. Additional DNA sequences in this sample encode the identical CDR3. V is TRBV4-1 and J is TRBJ1-1; possibly TRBD1 for D (6 bases). In germline, CDR1 is MGHRA, CDR2 YSYEKL. This CDR3 comprises 17 residues. The CDR3 reads CASSQPRGDILSTEAFF. The CDR3 nucleotides are TGCGCCAGCAGCCAGCCCCGCGGGGACATTCTGTCCACTGAGGCTTTCTTT.

This chain connects TRBV20-1 to TRBJ2-1; D is ambiguous. Germline assignment: CDR1 DFQATT and CDR2 SNEGSKA (reference sequence). Between the trimmed V and J ends, which lost 3 bases and 8 bases, there was a span of 5 bases. The CDR3 totals 10 residues. The CDR3 DNA sequence: TGCAGTGCTAGTTTCCATGAGCAGTTCTTC. Protein: CSASFHEQFF.

J is TRBJ2-7 and V is TRBV9, with 7 bases aligning to TRBD2. This CDR3 region has 15 residues. Trimming removed 2 bases from V and 4 bases from J; junction bases left unmatched: 9. CDR1 and CDR2 from the germline V gene are SGDLS and YYNGEE. The CDR3 protein is CASSVGAGLSYEQYF. The CDR3 DNA reads TGTGCCAGCAGCGTGGGAGCGGGATTAAGTTACGAGCAGTACTTC.

V usage is TRBV30 and J usage is TRBJ1-4; perhaps TRBD1 as D (5 bases). CDR1 and CDR2 (germline): GTSNPN, SVGIG (reference sequence). V lost 0 bases and J lost 0, with 8 bases in between. CDR3 length equals 15 residues. The CDR3 bases are TGTGCCTGGAGTGTTCGAGGGGCAACTAATGAAAAACTGTTTTTT. Translated: CAWSVRGATNEKLFF.

This rearrangement joins TRBV19 to TRBJ2-1, with 11 bases that match TRBD2. The length of the CDR3 is 14 residues. V was clipped by 11 bases and J by 10 bases; unmatched bases: 13. Germline CDR1 and CDR2: LNHDA and SQIVND (reference sequence). CDR3: CAHTRASGRYEQFF. CDR3 sequence (DNA): TGTGCCCACACCCGGGCTAGCGGGAGGTACGAGCAGTTCTTC.

This clone was found many times. The chain employs TRBV5-1 and TRBJ2-1; no reliable D call. V was pared by 0 bases and J by 8 bases, with 12 bases between. The CDR3 has 14 amino acids. Germline V gene data show CDR1 as SGHRS and CDR2 as YFSETQ. CDR3: CASSLGDWPDEQFF. The CDR3 DNA follows: TGCGCCAGCAGCTTGGGCGACTGGCCTGATGAGCAGTTCTTC.

The chain employs TRBV28 and TRBJ1-3; 8 bases are a match to TRBD1. CDR3 length: 14 residues. Germline CDR1 is MDHEN and CDR2 is SYDVKM. The V segment lost 6 bases and the J segment 2 bases; nucleotides outside the gene matches: 3. CDR3 coding DNA: TGTGCCAGCAGCCGGGACAGGCCTGGAAACACCATATATTTT. This gives the protein CASSRDRPGNTIYF.

This sequence joins TRBV11-3 and TRBJ2-7; 14 bases agree with TRBD2. There are 13 residues in the CDR3. J was trimmed by 4 bases and V by 11 bases; bases with no gene match: 4. Germline CDR1 reads SGHNT; CDR2 reads YENEEA. DNA for the CDR3: TGTGCCTCCAGGACTAGCGGGAGGTACGAGCAGTACTTC. Residues: CASRTSGRYEQYF.

This clone was observed once. J is TRBJ2-3 and V is TRBV4-1; the match to TRBD2 covers 9 bases. After removal of 3 bases from V and 5 bases from J, the junction contained 12 bases not matched to a gene. Germline loops: CDR1 MGHRA, CDR2 YSYEKL. CDR3 length equals 17 residues. CDR3 in DNA: TGCGCCAGCAGCCACTTGGAAGTAGCGGGAGTAGGAGATACGCAGTATTTT. Translation: CASSHLEVAGVGDTQYF.